Below, 21 T cell receptor beta chains from the same sample are listed, as sequenced in a study of blood T cell dynamics during melanoma immunotherapy. As for time point: pre-treatment baseline. Repertoires were generated with immunoSEQ multiplex PCR, while TCRdb's copy carries only in-frame clones and drops some. The table shows roughly 1,500 clones, with more than 60% occurring only once. The specimen comprised central memory CD8+ T cells from blood, sampled from a patient treated with checkpoint blockade. The receptors here all came from a human donor with melanoma.

This chain connects TRBV27 to TRBJ1-1; 10 bases agree with TRBD1. Unmatched junction bases numbered 3, after V lost 6 bases and J lost 2 bases. CDR1 MNHEY and CDR2 SMNVEV come from the germline V gene (reference sequence). CDR3 length equals 14 residues. The CDR3: CASSQTGGNTEAFF. As DNA, the CDR3 is TGTGCCAGCAGCCAGACAGGGGGCAACACTGAAGCTTTCTTT.

V and J are TRBV9 and TRBJ2-2; D unclear. Germline V gene data show CDR1 as SGDLS and CDR2 as YYNGEE. CDR3 length: 15 amino acids. Trimming cost V 0 bases and J 0 bases, with 6 bases left between them. CDR3 residues: CASSVGDANTGELFF. In DNA, the CDR3 is TGTGCCAGCAGCGTAGGCGACGCGAACACCGGGGAGCTGTTTTTT.

This clone showed up just once. The V and J genes are TRBV2 and TRBJ2-7, with unresolved D. Trimming shortened V by 2 bases and J by 3 bases, and 11 bases separated the two germline ends. Germline-derived CDR1 and CDR2 are SNHLY and FYNNEI. The CDR3 runs to 14 residues. The CDR3 loop reads CASSEQAQLYEQYF. In DNA, the CDR3 is TGTGCCAGCAGTGAACAAGCGCAACTCTACGAGCAGTACTTC.

The rearrangement links TRBV6-4 to TRBJ2-3, with D perhaps TRBD1 or TRBD2 (5 bases each). The ends were cut back, 0 bases at V and 0 bases at J, with 7 bases in the middle. The germline gives CDR1 MRHNA, CDR2 SNTAGT. This CDR3 has 15 residues. The chain's CDR3 is CASSDSGGSTDTQYF. CDR3 bases: TGTGCCAGCAGTGACTCTGGGGGTAGCACAGATACGCAGTATTTT.

The genes are TRBV5-4 and TRBJ2-2; 8 nucleotides agree with TRBD1. The V and J ends lost 4 bases and 2 bases, in that order; junction bases with no gene match: 4. The CDR3 sequence is 15 residues long. Germline V lookup: CDR1 SGHNT, CDR2 YYREEE (reference sequence). The chain's CDR3 is CASSPGQANTGELFF. Written as DNA, the CDR3 is TGTGCCAGCAGCCCGGGACAGGCAAACACCGGGGAGCTGTTTTTT.

This clone has a handful of counts. This chain links TRBV25-1 with TRBJ2-1; possibly TRBD1 or TRBD2 for D (5 bases each). V shed 5 bases and J shed 7 bases, with 15 bases lying between them. Germline loops: CDR1 MGHDK, CDR2 SYGVNS. CDR3 length: 14 residues. The CDR3 loop is CASSQWGSSNEQFF. As DNA, the CDR3 is TGTGCCAGCAGTCAATGGGGGAGTTCGAATGAGCAGTTCTTC.

The CDR3 bases are TGTGCCAGCAGCTCGGACGGGAACACCGGGGAGCTGTTTTTT. Translation: CASSSDGNTGELFF. This chain connects TRBV7-9 to TRBJ2-2; no definite D call. The ends were cut back, 4 bases at V and 1 base at J, with 7 bases in the middle. This CDR3 region has 14 residues. CDR1 is SEHNR and CDR2 is FQNEAQ in the germline V gene (reference sequence). The full variable domain, its missing parts supplied by reference TRBV7-9 and TRBJ2-2, is DTGVSQNPRHKITKRGQNVTFRCDPISEHNRLYWYRQTLGQGPEFLTYFQNEAQLEKSRLLSDRFSAERPKGSFSTLEIQRTEQGDSAMYLCASSSDGNTGELFFGEGSRLTVL.

This chain uses TRBV9 with TRBJ2-7; 9 bases match TRBD1. V lost 3 bases and J lost 5; bases outside the gene matches: 9. The CDR3 contains 15 residues. Germline assignment: CDR1 SGDLS and CDR2 YYNGEE. Here the CDR3 DNA reads TGTGCCAGCAGCGAAACGACAGGGGGGAAGCACGAGCAGTACTTC. Translating it yields CASSETTGGKHEQYF.

This clone was counted a few times. This sequence joins TRBV5-8 and TRBJ1-2; D is possibly TRBD1 (5 bases). V lost 3 bases and J 4 bases, leaving 13 bases between the germline ends. CDR3 length: 14 amino acids. Per the germline V gene, CDR1 is SGHTS and CDR2 is YDEGEE. CDR3 in amino acids: CASSWGREIYGYTF. The CDR3 region has the DNA TGTGCCAGCAGCTGGGGCCGGGAGATCTATGGCTACACCTTC. Using reference TRBV5-8 and TRBJ1-2 for the parts outside the CDR3, the full variable domain is EAGVTQSPTHLIKTRGQQATLRCSPISGHTSVYWYQQALGLGLQFLLWYDEGEERNRGNFPPRFSGRQFPNYSSELNVNALELEDSALYLCASSWGREIYGYTFGSGTRLTVV.

With respect to this clone: Germline is not matched at one junction end, which may reflect a read error. The rearrangement joins TRBV7-7 to TRBJ2-7; TRBD1 agrees at 9 bases. The CDR3 totals 15 residues. CDR1 and CDR2 (germline): SSHAT, FNYEAQ (reference sequence). CDR3 coding DNA: TGTGCTAGCAGTTCCCGGGACAGGGTTTACTACGAGCAGTACTTC. This encodes CASSSRDRVYYEQYF.

The J gene is TRBJ2-7, the V gene TRBV5-6; D call uncertain. The germline V gene encodes CDR1 SGHDT and CDR2 YYEEEE. The ends were cut back, 4 bases at V and 1 base at J, with 12 bases in the middle. This CDR3 region has 14 residues. This CDR3 is CASSERQVSYEQYF. CDR3 coding DNA: TGTGCCAGCAGCGAACGGCAGGTTTCCTACGAGCAGTACTTC.

This sequence joins TRBV7-9 and TRBJ2-2; D is undetermined. Per the germline V gene, CDR1 is SEHNR and CDR2 is FQNEAQ (reference sequence). Trimming removed 3 bases from V and 4 bases from J, with 9 bases in between. The CDR3 runs to 14 residues. CDR3 in DNA: TGTGCCAGCAGCTTCGGCGGAACCACCGGGGAGCTGTTTTTT. This sequence encodes CASSFGGTTGELFF.

The rearrangement joins TRBV6-5 to TRBJ2-7; TRBD1 might be the D (5 bases). Germline V lookup: CDR1 MNHEY, CDR2 SVGAGI. CDR3 length: 14 amino acids. V was cut by 6 bases and J by 0 bases, with 12 bases left in between. This CDR3 is CASSRQTGSYEQYF. CDR3 in DNA: TGTGCCAGCAGCAGACAGACCGGCTCCTACGAGCAGTACTTC.

The V gene is TRBV7-2, the J gene TRBJ2-5, with D tentatively TRBD1 (6 bases). The ends were cut back, 3 bases at V and 0 bases at J, with 11 bases in the middle. The CDR3 has 15 amino acids. CDR1 is SGHTA, CDR2 FQGNSA, per germline. CDR3 in DNA: TGTGCCAGCAGCTTCGGCGACAGGAACCAAGAGACCCAGTACTTC. Translated, it gives CASSFGDRNQETQYF.

The genes are TRBV7-8 and TRBJ2-1, with TRBD2 matching 11 bases. This CDR3 region has 16 residues. Germline values: CDR1 SGHVS, CDR2 FQNEAQ. V shed 6 bases and J 7 bases; nucleotides not matched to a gene: 11. DNA for the CDR3: TGTGCCAGCAGTATAAATCCGGGACTAGCGGCTAATGAGCAGTTCTTC. It translates to CASSINPGLAANEQFF.

The chain carries TRBV9 and TRBJ1-4; 9 bases align to TRBD1. Germline CDR1 SGDLS, CDR2 YYNGEE. V shed 2 bases and J 6 bases; nucleotides not matched to a gene: 2. CDR3 length: 14 amino acids. This chain's CDR3 is CASSVRTGDEKLFF. The CDR3 bases are TGTGCCAGCAGCGTCCGGACAGGGGATGAAAAACTGTTTTTT.

The chain is built from TRBV4-3 and TRBJ2-5; D unresolved. The DNA end favors TRBJ2-7, so the J call may be wrong. The CDR3 extends over 17 amino acids. The germline gives CDR1 LGHNA, CDR2 YSLEER. The CDR3 protein is CASSQGTGPTVTYEQYF. In DNA form, the CDR3 reads TGCGCCAGCAGCCAAGGAACTGGCCCAACCGTTACCTACGAGCAGTACTTC.

J is TRBJ1-2 and V is TRBV28; possibly TRBD1 for D (5 bases). The V gene lost 1 base and the J gene lost 4 bases, with 10 bases spanning the gap. Germline-derived CDR1 and CDR2 are MDHEN and SYDVKM. The CDR3 runs to 14 residues. Written as DNA, the CDR3 is TGTGCCAGCAGTTTATCCCAGGGAGGCTATGGCTACACCTTC. Translation: CASSLSQGGYGYTF.

CDR3 loop: CASSELALTDTQYF. CDR3 sequence (DNA): TGTGCCAGCAGCGAACTAGCATTGACAGATACGCAGTATTTT. The gene calls are TRBV9 and TRBJ2-3, with D possibly matching TRBD2 (6 bases). The germline CDR1 and CDR2 sequences are SGDLS and YYNGEE. Trimming shortened V by 3 bases and J by 3 bases, and 11 bases separated the two germline ends. CDR3 size: 14 residues.

The chain is built from TRBV5-6 and TRBJ1-1; D is undetermined. Germline V gene data show CDR1 as SGHDT and CDR2 as YYEEEE. V was shortened by 5 bases and J by 3 bases, with 26 bases between the two germline ends. CDR3 size: 18 residues. CDR3 protein: CASSFWVPRGRGHTEAFF. In DNA form, the CDR3 reads TGTGCCAGCAGTTTTTGGGTACCCCGGGGAAGAGGCCACACTGAAGCTTTCTTT.

V is TRBV19 and J is TRBJ2-1; perhaps D is TRBD1 or TRBD2 (5 bases each). The germline V gene has CDR1 LNHDA and CDR2 SQIVND (reference sequence). CDR3 size: 17 residues. V was cut by 5 bases and J by 5 bases, with 22 bases left in between. In DNA, the CDR3 is TGTGCCAGTAGTCCACCTAGGGACCTAGGACCCAACAATGAGCAGTTCTTC. It specifies CASSPPRDLGPNNEQFF. The full variable domain, completed using reference TRBV19 and TRBJ2-1, is DGGITQSPKYLFRKEGQNVTLSCEQNLNHDAMYWYRQDPGQGLRLIYYSQIVNDFQKGDIAEGYSVSREKKESFPLTVTSAQKNPTAFYLCASSPPRDLGPNNEQFFGPGTRLTVL.